The text below deals with one TCR beta chain. What it binds is unknown. Included in the TCR beta cDNA libraries were unique molecular identifiers. In TCRdb, the PCR reads were re-called with MiXCR into one record per CDR3 protein. Of some 690,000 distinct CDR3 sequences in the sample, roughly three fifths were seen once. The sample originates from a study of post-analysis software for immune sequencing data. Study summary: Disease trajectories encompassed relapsing-remitting, secondary progressive and progressive-relapsing multiple sclerosis.

Whole-study results and caveats: TRBV segments more frequent in patients than in controls numbered about 5 and included TRBV5-6, TRBV5-1 and TRBV20-1.

In germline, CDR1 is MNHEY, CDR2 SMNVEV (reference sequence). Trimming at V came to 2 bases and at J to 8 bases, leaving 4 bases not matched to a gene. This CDR3 has 14 residues. This sequence originates from a girl between 2 and 10 years old with multiple sclerosis. Source material: blood. The chain uses TRBV27 and TRBJ1-4; TRBD1 aligns across 8 bases. CDR3: CASSLRPGGEKLFF. The DNA of the CDR3 is TGTGCCAGCAGTTTACGGCCAGGGGGCGAAAAACTGTTTTTT.